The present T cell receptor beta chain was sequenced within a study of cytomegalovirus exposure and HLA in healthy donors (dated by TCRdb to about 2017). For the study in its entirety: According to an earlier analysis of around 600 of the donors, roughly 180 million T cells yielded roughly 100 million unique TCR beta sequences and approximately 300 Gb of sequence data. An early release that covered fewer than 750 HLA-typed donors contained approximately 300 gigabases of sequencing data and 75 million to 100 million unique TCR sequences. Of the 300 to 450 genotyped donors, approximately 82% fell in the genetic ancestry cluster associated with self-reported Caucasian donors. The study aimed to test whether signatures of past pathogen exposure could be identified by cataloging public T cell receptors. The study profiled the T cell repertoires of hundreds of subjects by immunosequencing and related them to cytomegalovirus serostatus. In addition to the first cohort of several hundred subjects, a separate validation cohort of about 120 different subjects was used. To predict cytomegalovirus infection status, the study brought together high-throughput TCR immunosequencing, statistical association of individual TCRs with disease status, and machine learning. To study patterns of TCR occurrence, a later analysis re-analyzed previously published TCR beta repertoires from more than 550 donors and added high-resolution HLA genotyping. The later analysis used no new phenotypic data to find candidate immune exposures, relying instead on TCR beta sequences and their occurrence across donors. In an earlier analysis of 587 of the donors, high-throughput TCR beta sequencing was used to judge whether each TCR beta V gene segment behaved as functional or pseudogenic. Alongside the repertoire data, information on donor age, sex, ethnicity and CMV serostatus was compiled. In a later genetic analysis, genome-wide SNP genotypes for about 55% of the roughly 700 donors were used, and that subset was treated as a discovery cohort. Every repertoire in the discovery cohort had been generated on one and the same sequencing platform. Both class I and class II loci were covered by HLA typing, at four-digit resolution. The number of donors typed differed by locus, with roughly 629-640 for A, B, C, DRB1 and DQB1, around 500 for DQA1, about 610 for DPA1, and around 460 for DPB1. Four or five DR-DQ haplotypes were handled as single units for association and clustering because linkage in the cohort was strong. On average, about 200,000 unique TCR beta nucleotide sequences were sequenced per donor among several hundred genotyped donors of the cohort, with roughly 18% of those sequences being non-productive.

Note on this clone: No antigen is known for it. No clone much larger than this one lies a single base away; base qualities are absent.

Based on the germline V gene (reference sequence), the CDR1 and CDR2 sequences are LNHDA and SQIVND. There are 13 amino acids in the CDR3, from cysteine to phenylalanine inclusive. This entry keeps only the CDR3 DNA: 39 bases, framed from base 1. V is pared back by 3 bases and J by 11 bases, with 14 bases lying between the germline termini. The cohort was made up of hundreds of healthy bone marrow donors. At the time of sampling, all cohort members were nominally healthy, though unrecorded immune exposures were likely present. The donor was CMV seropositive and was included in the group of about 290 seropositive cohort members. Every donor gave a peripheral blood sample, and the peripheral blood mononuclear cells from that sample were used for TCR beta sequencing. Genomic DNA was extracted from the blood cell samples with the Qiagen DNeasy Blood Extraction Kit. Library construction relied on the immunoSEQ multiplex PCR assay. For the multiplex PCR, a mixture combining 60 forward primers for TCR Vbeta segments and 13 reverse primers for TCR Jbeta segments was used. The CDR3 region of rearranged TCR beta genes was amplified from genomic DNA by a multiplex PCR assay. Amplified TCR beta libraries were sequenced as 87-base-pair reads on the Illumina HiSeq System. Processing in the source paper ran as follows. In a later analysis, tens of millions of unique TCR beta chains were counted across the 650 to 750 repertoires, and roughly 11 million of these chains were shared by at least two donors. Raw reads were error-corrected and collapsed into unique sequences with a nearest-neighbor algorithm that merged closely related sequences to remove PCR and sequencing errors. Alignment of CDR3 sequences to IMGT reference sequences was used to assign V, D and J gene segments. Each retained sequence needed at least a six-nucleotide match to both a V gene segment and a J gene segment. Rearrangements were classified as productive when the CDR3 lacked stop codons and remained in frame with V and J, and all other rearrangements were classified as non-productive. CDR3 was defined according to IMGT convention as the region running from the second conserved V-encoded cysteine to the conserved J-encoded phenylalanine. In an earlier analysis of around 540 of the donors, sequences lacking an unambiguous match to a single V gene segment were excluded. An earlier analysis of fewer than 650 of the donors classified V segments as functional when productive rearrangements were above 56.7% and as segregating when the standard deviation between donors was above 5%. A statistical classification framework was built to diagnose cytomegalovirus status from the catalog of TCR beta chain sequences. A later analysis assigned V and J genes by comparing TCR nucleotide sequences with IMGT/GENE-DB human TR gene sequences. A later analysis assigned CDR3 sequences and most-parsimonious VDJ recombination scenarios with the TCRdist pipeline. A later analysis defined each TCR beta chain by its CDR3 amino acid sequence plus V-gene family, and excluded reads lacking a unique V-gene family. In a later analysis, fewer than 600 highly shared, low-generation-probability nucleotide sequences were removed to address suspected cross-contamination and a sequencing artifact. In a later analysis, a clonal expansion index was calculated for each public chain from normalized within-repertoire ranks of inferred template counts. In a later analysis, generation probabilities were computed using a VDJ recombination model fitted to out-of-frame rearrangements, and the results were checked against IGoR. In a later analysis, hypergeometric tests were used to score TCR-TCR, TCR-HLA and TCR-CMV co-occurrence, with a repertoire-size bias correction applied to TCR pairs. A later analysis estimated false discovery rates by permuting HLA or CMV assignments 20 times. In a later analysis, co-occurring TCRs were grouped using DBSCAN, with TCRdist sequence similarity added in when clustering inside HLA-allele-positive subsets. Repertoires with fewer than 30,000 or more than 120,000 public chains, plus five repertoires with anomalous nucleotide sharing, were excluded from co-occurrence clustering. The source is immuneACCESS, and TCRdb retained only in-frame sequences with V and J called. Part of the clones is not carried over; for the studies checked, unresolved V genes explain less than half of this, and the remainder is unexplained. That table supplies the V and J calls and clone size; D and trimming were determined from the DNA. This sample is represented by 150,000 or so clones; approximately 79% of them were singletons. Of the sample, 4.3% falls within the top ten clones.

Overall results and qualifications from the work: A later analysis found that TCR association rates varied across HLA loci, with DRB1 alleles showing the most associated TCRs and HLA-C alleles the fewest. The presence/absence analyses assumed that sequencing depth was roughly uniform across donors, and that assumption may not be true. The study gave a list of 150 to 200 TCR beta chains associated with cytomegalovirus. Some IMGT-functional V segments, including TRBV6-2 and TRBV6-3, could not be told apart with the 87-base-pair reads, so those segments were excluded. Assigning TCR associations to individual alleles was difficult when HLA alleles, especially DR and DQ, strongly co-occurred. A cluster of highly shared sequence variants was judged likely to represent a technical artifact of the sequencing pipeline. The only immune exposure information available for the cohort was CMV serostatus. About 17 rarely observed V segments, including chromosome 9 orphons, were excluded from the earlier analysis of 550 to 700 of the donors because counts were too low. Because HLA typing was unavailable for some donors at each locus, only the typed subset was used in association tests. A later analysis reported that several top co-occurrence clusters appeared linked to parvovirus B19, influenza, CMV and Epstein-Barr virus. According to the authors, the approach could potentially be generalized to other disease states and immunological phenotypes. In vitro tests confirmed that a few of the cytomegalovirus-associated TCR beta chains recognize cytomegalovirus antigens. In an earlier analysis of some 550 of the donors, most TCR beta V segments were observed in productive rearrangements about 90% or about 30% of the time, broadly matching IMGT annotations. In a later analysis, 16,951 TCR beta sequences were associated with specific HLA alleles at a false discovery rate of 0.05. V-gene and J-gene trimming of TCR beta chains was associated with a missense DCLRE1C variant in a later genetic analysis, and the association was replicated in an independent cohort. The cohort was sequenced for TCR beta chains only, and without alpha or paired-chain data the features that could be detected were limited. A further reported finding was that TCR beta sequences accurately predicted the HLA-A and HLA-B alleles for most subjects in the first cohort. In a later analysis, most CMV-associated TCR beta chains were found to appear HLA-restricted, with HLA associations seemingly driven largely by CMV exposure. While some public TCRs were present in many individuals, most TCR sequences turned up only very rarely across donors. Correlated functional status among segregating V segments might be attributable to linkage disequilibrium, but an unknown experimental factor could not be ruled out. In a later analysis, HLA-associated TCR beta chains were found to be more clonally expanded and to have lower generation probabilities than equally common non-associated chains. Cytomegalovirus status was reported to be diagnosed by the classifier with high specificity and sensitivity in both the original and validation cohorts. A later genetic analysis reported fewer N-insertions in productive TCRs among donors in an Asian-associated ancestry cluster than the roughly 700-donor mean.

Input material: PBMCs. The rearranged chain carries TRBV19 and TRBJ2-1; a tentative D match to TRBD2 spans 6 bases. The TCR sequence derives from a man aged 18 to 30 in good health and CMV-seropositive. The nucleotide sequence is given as TGTGCCAGTAGTATTAAGAGGAGGGAGCAGCAGTTCTTC. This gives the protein CASSIKRREQQFF. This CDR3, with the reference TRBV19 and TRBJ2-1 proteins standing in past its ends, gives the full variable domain DGGITQSPKYLFRKEGQNVTLSCEQNLNHDAMYWYRQDPGQGLRLIYYSQIVNDFQKGDIAEGYSVSREKKESFPLTVTSAQKNPTAFYLCASSIKRREQQFFGPGTRLTVL.